Shown below are 6 T cell receptor beta chains from a single sample sequenced in a study of T-cell memory formation after mild COVID-19. One entry per CDR3 protein results from TCRdb running MiXCR on the 5' RACE reads. Here the sample spans 180,000 or so distinct CDR3 sequences, roughly 11% being singletons. Sequenced material: PBMCs or a T cell subset sorted from them (not recorded which). The receptors were gathered from a man aged 18 to 29 who had mild COVID-19 (a few samples of this study predate the infection). Cell type and time point are not known.

This CDR3 is CASSLLGTSGARSTQYF. The CDR3 coding sequence is TGTGCCAGCAGCTTACTCGGGACTAGCGGGGCCAGGAGTACGCAGTATTTT. The chain has TRBV7-2 and TRBJ2-3; 13 bases are a match to TRBD2. This CDR3 contains 17 residues. Germline-derived CDR1 and CDR2 are SGHTA and FQGNSA. The V and J ends lost 2 bases and 8 bases, in that order; junction bases with no gene match: 10.

Only a few counts were recorded for this clonotype. The chain combines TRBV12-3 or TRBV12-4 with TRBJ1-1, with D possibly matching TRBD1 (6 bases). V was clipped by 2 bases and J by 4 bases, with 11 bases between them. This CDR3 spans 14 amino acids. The CDR3: CASSLRGEPTEAFF. The CDR3 DNA is TGTGCCAGCAGTTTAAGGGGGGAACCCACTGAAGCTTTCTTT.

This clonotype was counted only a few times. The V call is TRBV29-1, the J call TRBJ1-1; D is unclear. CDR3 length: 13 residues. V was clipped by 3 bases and J by 6 bases, with 14 bases between them. Germline CDR1 SQVTM, CDR2 ANQGSEA. The CDR3 region is CSVDVGIRAEAFF. The CDR3 DNA reads as TGCAGCGTTGATGTAGGGATTCGGGCTGAAGCTTTCTTT.

This clonotype was detected only a few times. This chain links TRBV6-6 with TRBJ1-4, with D possibly matching TRBD1 (5 bases). The V and J ends lost 2 bases and 5 bases respectively, with 9 bases between them. The CDR3 has 14 amino acids. Germline lookup yields CDR1 MNHNY and CDR2 SVGAGI (reference sequence). In DNA form, the CDR3 reads TGTGCCAGCAGTTACAGGGGCGAAAATGAAAAACTGTTTTTT. This translates into CASSYRGENEKLFF.

This clonotype has at least ten counts. The limits of the CDR3 on the DNA are not certain, so only TCRdb's listed CDR3 is given. This rearrangement joins TRBV4-3 to TRBJ2-3. The CDR3 is made up of 16 amino acids, end residues included. The germline V gene encodes CDR1 LGHNA and CDR2 YSLEER. CDR3: CASSQDLQRGTDTQYF.

This clonotype was counted a few times. V gene TRBV5-1 combines with J gene TRBJ2-7, with D possibly being TRBD1 (8 bases). V was cut by 4 bases and J by 4 bases, with 15 bases left in between. This CDR3 has 14 residues. Germline CDR1 and CDR2: SGHRS and YFSETQ. DNA for the CDR3: TGCGCCAGCAGCCCGGACAGGGAGGGGTACGAGCAGTACTTC. Translation gives CASSPDREGYEQYF.